The present TCR beta chain was sequenced within a study of cytomegalovirus exposure and HLA in healthy donors. This clone was counted only a few times. Its specificity is not known. PCR primers comprised 60 Vbeta and 13 Jbeta primers. Using immunoSEQ multiplex PCR, the repertoire was profiled, and TCRdb retains in-frame clones only, with some absent. The top ten clones hold roughly 1.4% of a sample with about 160,000 clones, roughly 80% of them seen once. Study conclusions and caveats: A later analysis reportedly found fewer N-insertions in an Asian-associated ancestry cluster than the roughly 670-donor mean. With high specificity and sensitivity, the classifier reportedly diagnosed cytomegalovirus status.

From germline, CDR1 is SGHVS and CDR2 FNYEAQ. V lost 5 bases, J lost 4 bases, and 4 bases stayed unmatched. This CDR3 contains 14 residues. J is TRBJ1-5 and V is TRBV7-6; TRBD1 agrees at 8 bases. Source material: PBMCs. This clonotype was obtained from a woman aged 25-40 years in good health and CMV-seronegative. This chain's CDR3 is CASSRTGPNQPQHF. Written as DNA, the CDR3 is TGTGCCAGCAGCCGGACAGGGCCTAATCAGCCCCAGCATTTT.